This T cell receptor (beta chain) was identified during a study of T cells after yellow fever vaccination. About the study: It was SMART-Seq v4 Ultra Low Input that prepared the fractions with low cell numbers. General observations from the study: From the bulk population, abundant clonotypes could contaminate and appear within FACS-sorted repertoires.

The CDR3 is made up of 13 amino acids. The germline V gene has CDR1 LNHNV and CDR2 YYDKDF (reference sequence). The V end lost 2 bases, the J end lost 11 bases, and 15 bases lay between the germline ends. TCRdb used MiXCR to reprocess the 5' RACE reads, holding one entry per CDR3 protein. The profile shows about 330,000 distinct CDR3 sequences, about 6.9% of them singletons. This clonotype turned up a few times. Its specificity is unknown. The clonotype comes from a man in his late teens or twenties who received the YFV17D yellow fever vaccine. The sample was PBMCs, taken about 41 days after the first yellow fever vaccination. The chain links TRBV15 to TRBJ2-5, with D possibly matching TRBD1 (6 bases). The CDR3 spells CATSRLTGPSQYF. Here the CDR3 DNA reads TGTGCCACCAGCAGATTGACAGGCCCCAGTCAGTACTTC.